The source of this TCR beta chain is a study of shared clonotypes between healthy human individuals. This clone was observed at least ten times. Its target is not known. Study observations and caveats: Among donors, clonotype sharing was expected to be affected by sequencing depth. Across a handful of donors, naive CD4 shared roughly 5%, naive CD8 over 3%, memory CD4 2% to 2.5%, memory CD8 about 0.38%.

Assay: immunoSEQ multiplex PCR; the TCRdb copy retains only in-frame clones and omits some. The sample holds about 1 million clones, more than 65% seen once. This CDR3 has 16 residues. Germline V lookup: CDR1 LGHNA, CDR2 YSLEER. Unmatched junction bases numbered 17, after V lost 4 bases and J lost 12 bases. Sequencing used memory CD4+ T cells sorted from blood. This sample's subset: CD45RA-negative fraction. This receptor was identified in a man in his late teens or twenties in good health. The chain employs TRBV4-3 and TRBJ2-3; 9 bases are a match to TRBD2. The CDR3 DNA reads TGCGCCAGCAGCCCTGAGTTGTTAGCGGGAGAGAGTGGACAGTATTTT. Amino acids: CASSPELLAGESGQYF.